This T cell receptor (beta chain) originates from a study of blood T cell repertoires in COVID-19. At the level of the study: There were acute and convalescent COVID-19 samples, and they came from the United States, Italy and Spain. The cDNA or gDNA used as material had been derived from T cells, B-cell-depleted T cells, or PBMCs.

Per the study methods: From reference gene primer amplification, estimates of nucleated cell counts were derived. Profiling relied on immunoSEQ multiplex PCR, and the TCRdb table lists in-frame clones only, not all of them. That table furnishes V, J and clone size, whereas the DNA furnished D and trimming. The table lists approximately 300,000 clones, about nine tenths of them singletons, with 2% to 2.5% in the top ten. This CDR3 spans 16 amino acids. The germline CDR1 and CDR2 sequences are KGHSH and LQKENI. Trimming took 4 bases from V and 5 from J; bases not matched to a gene: 10. Input material: peripheral blood. The source of this sequence is a woman between 45 and 65 years old who had recovered from COVID-19. This chain joins TRBV18 and TRBJ1-1; 10 nucleotides agree with TRBD1. CDR3 residues: CASSLSRDRGNTEAFF. Here the CDR3 DNA reads TGTGCCAGCTCACTGAGCCGGGACAGGGGTAATACTGAAGCTTTCTTT.